This TCR beta chain was found in a study of shared clonotypes between healthy human individuals. General study findings and limits: What naive subsets generally showed was a larger estimated richness than memory subsets showed.

Worth noting for this clone: The antigen remains unidentified.

Several immunoSEQ plates held equal portions of the genomic DNA taken from each subset. The table came from immunoSEQ multiplex PCR; TCRdb's copy has only in-frame clones and leaves some out. Among some 1 million clones listed, roughly 70% were seen once. Among the donors, all were Caucasian adults who lived in Nashville, Tennessee. CDR3 length: 16 residues. Sequencing was carried out using memory CD4+ T cells sorted from blood. Subset specified: CD45RA-negative fraction. The chain uses TRBV21-1 and TRBJ2-1; the table calls TRBD2, which could not be checked here. TRBV21-1 is a pseudogene segment. The source of this sequence is a man between 18 and 35 years old in good health. CDR3 sequence (DNA): TGTGCCAGCAGTGTAAAGTTCCGTGTCCTATACAATGAGCAGTTCTTC. It translates to CASSVKFRVLYNEQFF.